Each of the 8 T cell receptor beta chains below was sequenced from the same sample in a study of blood T cell repertoires in COVID-19. TCRdb keeps only in-frame clones here, not all; method: immunoSEQ multiplex PCR. The sample includes around 110,000 clones, more than 75% of them seen just once. The specimen sequenced was peripheral blood. These receptors were collected from a man between 35 and 55 years old with acute or convalescent COVID-19.

V is TRBV6-1 and J is TRBJ1-3; no definite D call. Trimming cost V 3 bases and J 9 bases, with 6 bases left between them. Germline V gene sequence: CDR1 MNHNS, CDR2 SASEGT. The CDR3 length is 11 residues. CDR3 residues: CASSEARTIYF. The CDR3 DNA reads as TGTGCCAGCAGTGAGGCACGCACCATATATTTT.

The rearrangement uses TRBV6-6 and TRBJ2-1; D is possibly TRBD2 (6 bases). Between the trimmed V and J ends, which lost 6 bases and 4 bases, there was a span of 19 bases. This CDR3 is built from 16 residues. Germline CDR1 MNHNY, CDR2 SVGAGI (reference sequence). The CDR3: CASSRTGTAFYNEQFF. CDR3 bases: TGTGCCAGCAGCCGGACCGGGACTGCCTTTTACAATGAGCAGTTCTTC.

Concerning this clone itself: Different DNA sequences within this sample yield the same CDR3. V is TRBV5-1 and J is TRBJ1-1; TRBD1 might be the D (5 bases). The CDR3 totals 13 residues. Between the trimmed V and J ends, which lost 2 bases and 4 bases, there was a span of 9 bases. From germline, CDR1 is SGHRS and CDR2 YFSETQ. The CDR3 DNA reads TGCGCCAGCAGCTTTCAGGGTGGCACTGAAGCTTTCTTT. Translating gives CASSFQGGTEAFF.

This clone was seen once. The rearrangement links TRBV2 to TRBJ1-5; tentatively, D is TRBD1 (6 bases). V was trimmed by 6 bases and J by 7 bases, leaving 16 bases between them. The CDR3 totals 14 residues. Germline V gene sequence: CDR1 SNHLY, CDR2 FYNNEI. The DNA for the CDR3 is TGTGCCAGCAGGTGGGACATTGCGGAACAGCCCCAGCATTTT. Translation gives CASRWDIAEQPQHF.

The chain joins TRBV4-1 to TRBJ1-1, with 8 bases lining up with TRBD1. With 0 bases clipped from V and 6 bases from J, the junction kept 3 bases outside the gene matches. This CDR3 comprises 14 residues. CDR1 is MGHRA, CDR2 YSYEKL, per germline. The CDR3 region is CASSQEQGDPEAFF. The CDR3 DNA sequence: TGCGCCAGCAGCCAAGAACAGGGGGACCCTGAAGCTTTCTTT.

The chain employs TRBV30 and TRBJ2-2, with a tentative D call TRBD1 (6 bases). From germline, CDR1 is GTSNPN and CDR2 SVGIG (reference sequence). The CDR3 has 15 amino acids. V was shortened by 8 bases and J by 0 bases, with 16 bases between the two germline ends. The CDR3 spells CAGRDRPTNTGELFF. CDR3 nucleotide sequence: TGTGCCGGGCGAGACAGGCCAACGAACACCGGGGAGCTGTTTTTT.

The chain is built from TRBV6-2 or TRBV6-3 and TRBJ1-2; the D is unclear. Germline assignment: CDR1 MNHEY and CDR2 SVGEGT. V was clipped by 3 bases and J by 5 bases, with 16 bases between them. The CDR3 totals 15 residues. The DNA of the CDR3 is TGTGCCAGCAGTTATGGGCAGAGCGGAGGGTATGGCTACACCTTC. Protein sequence: CASSYGQSGGYGYTF.

V is TRBV19 and J is TRBJ2-7; TRBD1 matches at 10 bases. The CDR3 has 14 residues. Unmatched junction bases numbered 8, after V lost 3 bases and J lost 9 bases. Germline CDR1 is LNHDA and CDR2 is SQIVND (reference sequence). The CDR3 reads CASSIGTGVYRQYF. The CDR3, as DNA: TGTGCCAGTAGTATCGGGACAGGGGTTTATCGGCAGTACTTC.